Given below is one T cell receptor (beta chain) in context. Source study methods: It was from reference gene primer amplification that nucleated cell counts were estimated. The protocol was immunoSEQ multiplex PCR, while the TCRdb copy is restricted to in-frame clones and leaves out a portion. V, J and clone size were drawn from that table, and D and trimming were deduced from the DNA. Of 250,000 or so clones in the sample, around 85% are singletons; the top ten hold roughly 10%. V lost 3 bases and J 5 bases, leaving 16 bases between the germline ends. Per the germline V gene, CDR1 is MNHEY and CDR2 is SMNVEV (reference sequence). The CDR3 sequence is 15 residues long. This entry is derived from a study of blood T cell repertoires in COVID-19. Turning to the study itself: Spain, Italy and the United States supplied samples that represented acute and convalescent COVID-19.

The chain combines TRBV27 with TRBJ1-1; perhaps TRBD1 as D (6 bases). What was sequenced was peripheral blood. The clonotype was recovered from a man older than 75 with acute or convalescent COVID-19. Here the CDR3 reads CASSFRARGRTEAFF. The CDR3 nucleotides are TGTGCCAGCAGTTTCCGCGCCAGGGGTAGGACTGAAGCTTTCTTT.